This T cell receptor (beta chain) was recorded in a study of T cell responses to AZD1222 COVID-19 vaccine. Whole-study results and caveats: Samples come after the peak T cell response, not at day 14.

The CDR3 is made up of 13 amino acids. Germline lookup yields CDR1 LGHNA and CDR2 YSLEER. V shed 2 bases and J shed 6 bases, with 10 bases lying between them. Concerning this clone: What it binds is unknown.

Profiled with immunoSEQ multiplex PCR; TCRdb holds only in-frame clones, not every one. The table records more than 140,000 clones, 88% of them present only once. This TCR came from an adult in good health. The rearrangement uses TRBV4-3 and TRBJ1-2, with D maybe TRBD1 (5 bases). Sequencing used peripheral blood, obtained on day 0 of MenACWY control vaccination. The CDR3 region is CASSQSPGHGYTF. The DNA for the CDR3 is TGCGCCAGCAGCCAAAGCCCAGGGCATGGCTACACCTTC.